The sequence of this T cell receptor (beta chain) was determined in a study of radiotherapy plus CTLA-4 blockade in lung cancer. Study information: Objective response was observed in more than 15% of patients, and disease control in 31%.

General study results and limits: In blood, TCR clones derived from the tumor expanded after radiotherapy plus ipilimumab. Reports state that early shifts in blood T cell clones, with interferon-beta, best predicted response.

A word on this clone: Its target is not known.

Some clones are missing from TCRdb's copy, which holds only in-frame ones; the method was immunoSEQ multiplex PCR. The sample records 70,000 to 90,000 clones, around 86% being singletons. Patients had chemo-refractory metastatic non-small-cell lung cancer and received focal radiation plus CTLA-4 blockade that used ipilimumab. This clonotype was sampled from a human donor with non-small cell lung cancer who had stable disease on radiotherapy plus ipilimumab. The source material was peripheral blood, sampled from a patient treated with radiotherapy plus ipilimumab.

This CDR3 is CASTSHQGGGNTIYF. CDR3 sequence (DNA): TGTGCCAGCACGAGTCACCAGGGGGGGGGAAACACCATATATTTT. The chain has TRBV6-5 and TRBJ1-3; 7 bases match TRBD1. The germline gives CDR1 MNHEY, CDR2 SVGAGI. J gave up 4 bases and V 7 bases, and 10 bases lay outside the gene matches. CDR3 size: 15 residues.